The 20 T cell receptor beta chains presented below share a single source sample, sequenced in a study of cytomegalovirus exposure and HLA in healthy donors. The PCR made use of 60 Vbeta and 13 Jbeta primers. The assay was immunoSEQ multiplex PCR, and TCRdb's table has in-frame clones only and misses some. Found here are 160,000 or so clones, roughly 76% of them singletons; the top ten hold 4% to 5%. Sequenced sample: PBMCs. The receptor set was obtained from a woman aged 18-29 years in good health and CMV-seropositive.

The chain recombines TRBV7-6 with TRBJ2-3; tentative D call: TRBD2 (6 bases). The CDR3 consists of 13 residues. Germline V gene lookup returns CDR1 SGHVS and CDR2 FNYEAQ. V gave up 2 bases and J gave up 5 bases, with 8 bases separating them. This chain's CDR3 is CASSLRGIDTQYF. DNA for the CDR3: TGTGCCAGCAGCTTACGGGGGATAGATACGCAGTATTTT.

Here the CDR3 reads CASRQGRLNEQFF. CDR3 nucleotides: TGTGCCAGCAGACAGGGGAGGCTGAATGAGCAGTTCTTC. The chain employs TRBV6-5 and TRBJ2-1; D is possibly TRBD1 (7 bases). The CDR3 runs 13 residues. In germline, CDR1 is MNHEY, CDR2 SVGAGI. Trimming stripped 6 bases from V and 7 bases from J, with 13 bases between.

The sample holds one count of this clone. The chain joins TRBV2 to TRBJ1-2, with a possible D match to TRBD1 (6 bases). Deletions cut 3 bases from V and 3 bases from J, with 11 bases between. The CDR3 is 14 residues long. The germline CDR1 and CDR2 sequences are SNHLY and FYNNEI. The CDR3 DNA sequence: TGTGCCAGCAGTGATCAAGACAGGTACTATGGCTACACCTTC. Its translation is CASSDQDRYYGYTF.

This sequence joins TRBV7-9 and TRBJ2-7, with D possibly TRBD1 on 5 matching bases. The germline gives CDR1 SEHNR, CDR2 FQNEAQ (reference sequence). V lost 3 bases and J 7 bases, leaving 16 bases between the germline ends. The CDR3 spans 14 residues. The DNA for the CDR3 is TGTGCCAGCAGCTTGGTGAGCCCTAGGGGTGAGCAGTACTTC. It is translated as CASSLVSPRGEQYF.

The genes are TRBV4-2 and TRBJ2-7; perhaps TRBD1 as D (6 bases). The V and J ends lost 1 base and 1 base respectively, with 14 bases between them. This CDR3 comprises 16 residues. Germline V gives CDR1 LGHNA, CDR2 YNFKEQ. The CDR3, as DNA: TGTGCCAGCAGCCAAGGTTCACAGGGCCCTTCCTACGAGCAGTACTTC. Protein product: CASSQGSQGPSYEQYF.

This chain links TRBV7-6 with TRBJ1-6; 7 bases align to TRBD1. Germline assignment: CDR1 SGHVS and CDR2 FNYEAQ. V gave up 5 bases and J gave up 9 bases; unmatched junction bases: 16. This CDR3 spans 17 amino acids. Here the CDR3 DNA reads TGTGCCAGCAGCACCTCCGGGACAGCATTTCTGTTTTCACCCCTCCACTTT. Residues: CASSTSGTAFLFSPLHF.

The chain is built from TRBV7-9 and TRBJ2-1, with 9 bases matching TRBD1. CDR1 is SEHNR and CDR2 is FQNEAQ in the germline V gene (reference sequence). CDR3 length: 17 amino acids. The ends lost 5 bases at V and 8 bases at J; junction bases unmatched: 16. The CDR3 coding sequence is TGTGCCAGCAGCCTAAGGGGGGGGACAGGGTTTGGTGATGAGCAGTTCTTC. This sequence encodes CASSLRGGTGFGDEQFF.

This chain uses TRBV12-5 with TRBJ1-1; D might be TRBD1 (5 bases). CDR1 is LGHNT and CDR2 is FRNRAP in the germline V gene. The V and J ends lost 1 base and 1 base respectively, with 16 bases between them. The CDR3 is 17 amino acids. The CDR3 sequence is CASGLDPPWGENTEAFF. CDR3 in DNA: TGTGCTAGTGGTTTGGACCCCCCTTGGGGGGAGAACACTGAAGCTTTCTTT.

CDR3 nucleotides: TGTGCCAGCTCACCAGAGAAGGACATGTCGGATGGCTACACCTTC. Encoded protein: CASSPEKDMSDGYTF. This chain links TRBV18 with TRBJ1-2; D is possibly TRBD1 (5 bases). The ends were cut back, 2 bases at V and 6 bases at J, with 16 bases in the middle. CDR3 length: 15 amino acids. Germline values: CDR1 KGHSH, CDR2 LQKENI. Full variable domain (rest looked up from reference TRBV18 and TRBJ1-2): NAGVMQNPRHLVRRRGQEARLRCSPMKGHSHVYWYRQLPEEGLKFMVYLQKENIIDESGMPKERFSAEFPKEGPSILRIQQVVRGDSAAYFCASSPEKDMSDGYTFGSGTRLTVV.

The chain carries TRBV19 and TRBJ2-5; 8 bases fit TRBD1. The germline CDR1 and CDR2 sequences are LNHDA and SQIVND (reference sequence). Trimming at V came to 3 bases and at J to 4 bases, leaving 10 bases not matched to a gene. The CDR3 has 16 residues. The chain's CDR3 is CASSIEPDRDRETQYF. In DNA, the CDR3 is TGTGCCAGTAGTATTGAGCCGGACAGGGACCGAGAGACCCAGTACTTC.

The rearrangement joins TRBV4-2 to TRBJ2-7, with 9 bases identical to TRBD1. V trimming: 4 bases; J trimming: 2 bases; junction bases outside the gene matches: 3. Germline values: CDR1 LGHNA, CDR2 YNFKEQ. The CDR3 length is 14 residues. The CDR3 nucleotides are TGTGCCAGCAGCCCTAGACAGGGGGCCTACGAGCAGTACTTC. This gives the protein CASSPRQGAYEQYF.

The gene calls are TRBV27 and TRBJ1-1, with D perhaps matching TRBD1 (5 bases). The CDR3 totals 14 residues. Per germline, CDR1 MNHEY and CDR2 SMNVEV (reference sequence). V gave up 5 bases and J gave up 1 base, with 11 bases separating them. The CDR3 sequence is CASSPDRPNTEAFF. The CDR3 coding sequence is TGTGCCAGCAGTCCAGACAGACCGAACACTGAAGCTTTCTTT.

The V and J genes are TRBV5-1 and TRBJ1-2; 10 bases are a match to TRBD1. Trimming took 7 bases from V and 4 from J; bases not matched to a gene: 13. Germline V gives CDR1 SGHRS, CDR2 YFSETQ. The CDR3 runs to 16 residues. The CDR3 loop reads CASSNPGQGLSYGYTF. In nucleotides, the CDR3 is TGCGCCAGCTCCAACCCGGGACAGGGGTTGAGCTATGGCTACACCTTC.

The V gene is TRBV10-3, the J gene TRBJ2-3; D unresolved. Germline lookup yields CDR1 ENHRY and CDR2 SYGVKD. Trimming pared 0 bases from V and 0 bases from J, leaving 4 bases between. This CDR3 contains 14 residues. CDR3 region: CAISESYSTDTQYF. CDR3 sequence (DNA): TGTGCCATCAGTGAGTCCTACAGCACAGATACGCAGTATTTT.

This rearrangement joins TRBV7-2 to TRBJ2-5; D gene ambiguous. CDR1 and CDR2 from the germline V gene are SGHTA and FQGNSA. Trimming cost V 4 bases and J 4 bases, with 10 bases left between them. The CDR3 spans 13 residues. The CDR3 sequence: CASSSHHTETQYF. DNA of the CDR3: TGTGCCAGCAGCTCCCACCACACAGAGACCCAGTACTTC.

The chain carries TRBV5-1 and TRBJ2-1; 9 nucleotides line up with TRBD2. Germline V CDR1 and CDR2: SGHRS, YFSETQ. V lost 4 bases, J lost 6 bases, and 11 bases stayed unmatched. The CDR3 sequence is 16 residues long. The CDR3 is CASSTELAGTVNEQFF. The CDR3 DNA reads TGCGCCAGCAGCACCGAGCTAGCGGGGACCGTCAATGAGCAGTTCTTC.

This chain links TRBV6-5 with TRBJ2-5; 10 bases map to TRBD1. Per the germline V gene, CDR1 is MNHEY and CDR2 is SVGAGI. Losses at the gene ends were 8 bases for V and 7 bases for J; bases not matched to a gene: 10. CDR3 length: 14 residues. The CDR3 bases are TGTGCCAGCTCAACGGACAGGGGGGCAGGGACCCAGTACTTC. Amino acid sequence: CASSTDRGAGTQYF.

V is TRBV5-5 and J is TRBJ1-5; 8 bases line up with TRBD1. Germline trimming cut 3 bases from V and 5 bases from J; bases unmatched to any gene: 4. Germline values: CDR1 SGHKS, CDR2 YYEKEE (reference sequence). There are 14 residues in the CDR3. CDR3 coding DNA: TGTGCCAGCAGCTATGGACAGGGCTATCAGCCCCAGCATTTT. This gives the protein CASSYGQGYQPQHF. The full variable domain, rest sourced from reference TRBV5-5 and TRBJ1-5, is DAGVTQSPTHLIKTRGQQVTLRCSPISGHKSVSWYQQVLGQGPQFIFQYYEKEERGRGNFPDRFSARQFPNYSSELNVNALLLGDSALYLCASSYGQGYQPQHFGDGTRLSIL.

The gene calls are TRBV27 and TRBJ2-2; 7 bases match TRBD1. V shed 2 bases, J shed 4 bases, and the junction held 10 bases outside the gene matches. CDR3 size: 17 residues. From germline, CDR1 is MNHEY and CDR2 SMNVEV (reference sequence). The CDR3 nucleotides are TGTGCCAGCAGTTTACCATTTGGGGCAGGGGGCACCGGGGAGCTGTTTTTT. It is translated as CASSLPFGAGGTGELFF.

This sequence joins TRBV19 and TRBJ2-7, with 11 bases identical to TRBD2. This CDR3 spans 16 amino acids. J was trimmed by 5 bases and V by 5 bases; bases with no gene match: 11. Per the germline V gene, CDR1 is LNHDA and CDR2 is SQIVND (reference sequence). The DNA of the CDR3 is TGTGCCAGTAGTGCGCAACCTAGCGGGGGGATCCACGAGCAGTACTTC. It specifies CASSAQPSGGIHEQYF.